These T cell receptor beta chains were read from a single sample in a study of CD8 T cells in Susac syndrome. MiXCR was run by TCRdb on the immunoSEQ multiplex PCR reads, yielding one entry per CDR3 protein. Altogether 120,000 or so distinct CDR3 sequences are present, around 94% being singletons, with the ten largest covering 0.2% to 0.25%. The sequencing sample was made of CD8+ T cells from PBMCs. The source of these receptors is a human donor with Susac syndrome. CDR3s include the opening cysteine and the closing phenylalanine or tryptophan. The D gene is left open where the match is weak. A row's size may be missing; if present it is once, few, many or a size class.

TRBV6-1,TRBJ1-6,TRBD1,-,TGTGCCAGCAGCCAGGGGGCCACGGGGAATTCACCCCTCCACTTT,CASSQGATGNSPLHF
TRBV30,TRBJ2-7,-,-,TGTGCCTGGGGGGCAGGACAGATCTCCTACGAGCAGTACTTC,CAWGAGQISYEQYF
TRBV20-1,TRBJ2-1,TRBD2,once,TGCAGTGCTCTATCCGGGACTAGCGGAGCCAATGAGCAGTTCTTC,CSALSGTSGANEQFF
TRBV7-3,TRBJ2-7,-,-,TGTGCCAGCAGTTTGCTTGGAGGGGTTGGCTACGAGCAGTACTTC,CASSLLGGVGYEQYF
TRBV4-2,TRBJ2-7,-,-,TGTGCCAGCAGCCAAAGGGGCAGGAATCGGGAAAACTACGAGCAGTACTTC,CASSQRGRNRENYEQYF
TRBV4-3,TRBJ1-1,-,-,TGCGCCAGCAGCCAAGCTGCTCCCCCGGGCACTGAAGCTTTCTTT,CASSQAAPPGTEAFF
TRBV13,TRBJ1-2,-,-,TGTGCCAGCAGCTTAGAGGCTAGCAGTGGCTACACCTTC,CASSLEASSGYTF
TRBV3-1,TRBJ2-5,-,-,TGTGCCAGCAGCCAAGGGGTCACAGGGCCACAAGAGACCCAGTACTTC,CASSQGVTGPQETQYF
TRBV13,TRBJ2-7,TRBD1,few,TGTGCCAGCAGCTCGGGACAGGGTGACGAGCAGTACTTC,CASSSGQGDEQYF
TRBV19,TRBJ2-3,TRBD2,-,TGTGCCAGTAGTCAGAGCGGGGGCCGTCGCCTACCAGATACGCAGTATTTT,CASSQSGGRRLPDTQYF
TRBV30,TRBJ1-4,-,-,TGTGCCTGGAGCCTTGTGGGGGGGACTAATGAAAAACTGTTTTTT,CAWSLVGGTNEKLFF
TRBV2,TRBJ2-3,-,-,TGTGCCAGCTATAATGAAAAATCAGATACGCAGTATTTT,CASYNEKSDTQYF
TRBV12-3/TRBV12-4,TRBJ2-7,-,-,TGTGCCAGCAGTTCCGAAACAGGGAGCCTCGCCTACGAGCAGTACTTC,CASSSETGSLAYEQYF
TRBV28,TRBJ2-4,TRBD2,-,TGTGCCAGCAGTTTGTATCCGGGAGGAGCCAAAAACATTCAGTACTTC,CASSLYPGGAKNIQYF
TRBV4-3,TRBJ2-1,-,-,TGCGCCAGCAGCCAAGCATGGGAAGCCTACAATGAGCAGTTCTTC,CASSQAWEAYNEQFF
TRBV15,TRBJ2-7,-,once,TGTGCCACCAGCATCAGACGAGGGACCGGCGAGCAGTACTTC,CATSIRRGTGEQYF
TRBV10-3,TRBJ2-5,-,-,TGTGCCATCAGTGCAAGGGGTTTGGAATACCAAGAGACCCAGTACTTC,CAISARGLEYQETQYF
TRBV4-1,TRBJ1-1,-,once,TGCGCCAGCAGCCAAGGACAGCTAGGGGCATCGTTGGCTTTCTTT,CASSQGQLGASLAFF
TRBV5-1,TRBJ2-1,TRBD2,-,TGCGCCAGCAGACCAGCGGGGGGGCCGCTCCATGAGCAGTTCTTC,CASRPAGGPLHEQFF
TRBV6-4,TRBJ2-3,TRBD1,once,TGTGCCAGCAGTGCCCAGGGGGGCACAGATACGCAGTATTTT,CASSAQGGTDTQYF
TRBV9,TRBJ1-5,TRBD1,few,TGTGCCAGCAGCGCCGGGACAGGGTTGGGTCAGCCCCAGCATTTT,CASSAGTGLGQPQHF
TRBV6-5,TRBJ1-5,-,-,TGTGCCAGCAGTTACTCGAAGGGAAGCAATCAGCCCCAGCATTTT,CASSYSKGSNQPQHF
TRBV12-3/TRBV12-4,TRBJ1-2,-,-,TGTGCCAGCAGTCCTATAACGGGTTATGGCTACACCTTC,CASSPITGYGYTF
TRBV9,TRBJ2-7,TRBD1,-,TGTGCCAGCAGTGACGGGACAGACCTTCACGAGCAGTACTTC,CASSDGTDLHEQYF
TRBV28,TRBJ2-1,TRBD2,-,TGTGCCAGCAGCGGGACTAGCTTCTACAATGAGCAGTTCTTC,CASSGTSFYNEQFF
TRBV12-5,TRBJ2-1,TRBD1,-,TGTGCTAGCTCGGGGACAGGCACGTACAATGAGCAGTTCTTC,CASSGTGTYNEQFF
TRBV20-1,TRBJ2-1,-,-,TGCAGTGCTAGAGGGGATAGCGCGAGCTCCTACAATGAGCAGTTCTTC,CSARGDSASSYNEQFF
TRBV30,TRBJ2-5,-,-,TGTGCCTGGAGTTCGGGTTCCGGGAGCGGAGAGACCCAGTACTTC,CAWSSGSGSGETQYF
TRBV9,TRBJ2-7,TRBD2,-,TGTGCCAGCAGCCCGGTGGCTAGCGGTAGATACGAGCAGTACTTC,CASSPVASGRYEQYF
TRBV27,TRBJ1-2,-,-,TGTGCCAGCAGTTTCACCCCCAGGGGAGGCTACACCTTC,CASSFTPRGGYTF